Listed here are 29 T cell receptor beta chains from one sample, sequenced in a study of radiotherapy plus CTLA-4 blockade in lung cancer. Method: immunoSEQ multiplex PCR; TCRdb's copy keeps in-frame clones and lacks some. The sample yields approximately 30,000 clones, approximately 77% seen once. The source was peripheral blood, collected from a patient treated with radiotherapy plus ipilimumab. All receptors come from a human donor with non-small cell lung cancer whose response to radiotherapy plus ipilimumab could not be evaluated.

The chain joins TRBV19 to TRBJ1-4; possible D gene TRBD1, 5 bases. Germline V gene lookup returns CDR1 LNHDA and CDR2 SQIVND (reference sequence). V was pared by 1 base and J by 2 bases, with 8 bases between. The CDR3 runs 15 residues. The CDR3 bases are TGTGCCAGTAGTATAGGGCGGGGGACTAATGAAAAACTGTTTTTT. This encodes CASSIGRGTNEKLFF.

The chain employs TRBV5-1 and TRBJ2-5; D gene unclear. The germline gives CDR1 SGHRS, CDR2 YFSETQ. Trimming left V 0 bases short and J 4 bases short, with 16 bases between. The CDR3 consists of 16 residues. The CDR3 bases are TGCGCCAGCAGCTTGGGATCAGGTCGAAGTGGAGAGACCCAGTACTTC. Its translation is CASSLGSGRSGETQYF. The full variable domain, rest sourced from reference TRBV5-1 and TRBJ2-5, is KAGVTQTPRYLIKTRGQQVTLSCSPISGHRSVSWYQQTPGQGLQFLFEYFSETQRNKGNFPGRFSGRQFSNSRSEMNVSTLELGDSALYLCASSLGSGRSGETQYFGPGTRLLVL.

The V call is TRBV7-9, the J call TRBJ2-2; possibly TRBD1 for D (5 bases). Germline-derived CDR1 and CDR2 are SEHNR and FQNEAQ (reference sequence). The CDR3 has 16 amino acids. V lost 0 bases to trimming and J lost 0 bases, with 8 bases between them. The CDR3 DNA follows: TGTGCCAGCAGCTTAGCACAGACAGCGAACACCGGGGAGCTGTTTTTT. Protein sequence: CASSLAQTANTGELFF.

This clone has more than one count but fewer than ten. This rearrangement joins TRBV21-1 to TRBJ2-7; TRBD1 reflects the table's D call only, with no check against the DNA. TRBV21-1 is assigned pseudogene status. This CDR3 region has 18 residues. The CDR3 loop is CASSKSPGTGIGKYEQYF. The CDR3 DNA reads TGTGCCAGCAGCAAATCCCCCGGGACAGGGATTGGGAAGTACGAGCAGTACTTC.

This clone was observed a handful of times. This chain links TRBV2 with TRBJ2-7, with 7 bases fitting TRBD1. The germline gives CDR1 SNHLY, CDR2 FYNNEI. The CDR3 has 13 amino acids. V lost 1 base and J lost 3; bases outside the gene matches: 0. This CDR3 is CASSEGTGYEQYF. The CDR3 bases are TGTGCCAGCAGTGAAGGGACAGGCTACGAGCAGTACTTC.

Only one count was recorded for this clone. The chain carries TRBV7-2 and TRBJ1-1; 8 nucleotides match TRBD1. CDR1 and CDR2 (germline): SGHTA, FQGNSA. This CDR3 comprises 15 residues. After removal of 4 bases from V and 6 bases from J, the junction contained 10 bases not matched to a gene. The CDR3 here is CASSSMTGAFAEAFF. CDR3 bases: TGTGCCAGCAGCTCGATGACAGGGGCGTTCGCTGAAGCTTTCTTT.

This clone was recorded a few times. The CDR3 nucleotides are TGTGCCAGCAGTGAATTCAGGGGGCTTTCCTACGAGCAGTACTTC. It codes for CASSEFRGLSYEQYF. The J gene is TRBJ2-7, the V gene TRBV2, with 8 positions matching TRBD1. CDR3 length: 15 amino acids. CDR1 and CDR2 (germline): SNHLY, FYNNEI. V shed 2 bases, J shed 1 base, and the junction held 4 bases outside the gene matches.

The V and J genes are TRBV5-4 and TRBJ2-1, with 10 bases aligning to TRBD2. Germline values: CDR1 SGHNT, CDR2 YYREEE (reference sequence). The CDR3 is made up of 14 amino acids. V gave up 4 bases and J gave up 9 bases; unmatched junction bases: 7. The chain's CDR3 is CASSQTSGMVEQFF. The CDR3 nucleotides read TGTGCCAGCAGCCAAACTAGCGGGATGGTTGAGCAGTTCTTC.

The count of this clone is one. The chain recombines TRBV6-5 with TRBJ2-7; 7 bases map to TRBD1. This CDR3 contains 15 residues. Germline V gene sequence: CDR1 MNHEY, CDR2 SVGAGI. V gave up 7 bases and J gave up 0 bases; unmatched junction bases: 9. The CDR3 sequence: CASTNGQAFSYEQYF. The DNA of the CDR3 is TGTGCCAGCACGAACGGACAGGCGTTCTCCTACGAGCAGTACTTC.

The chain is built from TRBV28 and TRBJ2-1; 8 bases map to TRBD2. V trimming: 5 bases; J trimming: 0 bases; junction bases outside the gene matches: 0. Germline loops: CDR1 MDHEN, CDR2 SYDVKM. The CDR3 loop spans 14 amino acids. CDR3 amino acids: CASSSGSSYNEQFF. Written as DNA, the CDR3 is TGTGCCAGCAGTAGCGGGAGCTCCTACAATGAGCAGTTCTTC.

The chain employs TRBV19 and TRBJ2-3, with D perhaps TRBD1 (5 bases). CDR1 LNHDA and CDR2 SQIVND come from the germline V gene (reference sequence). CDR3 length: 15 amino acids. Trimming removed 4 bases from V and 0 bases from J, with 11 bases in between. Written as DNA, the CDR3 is TGTGCCAGTAGTACACGACAGCCTAGCACAGATACGCAGTATTTT. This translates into CASSTRQPSTDTQYF. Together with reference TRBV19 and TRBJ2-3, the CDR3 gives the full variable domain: DGGITQSPKYLFRKEGQNVTLSCEQNLNHDAMYWYRQDPGQGLRLIYYSQIVNDFQKGDIAEGYSVSREKKESFPLTVTSAQKNPTAFYLCASSTRQPSTDTQYFGPGTRLTVL.

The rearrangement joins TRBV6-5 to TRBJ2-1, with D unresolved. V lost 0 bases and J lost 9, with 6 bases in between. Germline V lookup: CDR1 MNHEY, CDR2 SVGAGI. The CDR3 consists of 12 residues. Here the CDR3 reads CASSYSRSEQFF. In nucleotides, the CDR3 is TGTGCCAGCAGTTACTCGAGGAGTGAGCAGTTCTTC.

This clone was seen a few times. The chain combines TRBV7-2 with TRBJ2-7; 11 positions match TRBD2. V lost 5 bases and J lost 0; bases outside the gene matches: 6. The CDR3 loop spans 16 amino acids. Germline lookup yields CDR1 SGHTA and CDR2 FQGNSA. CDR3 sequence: CASSPWTSGYSYEQYF. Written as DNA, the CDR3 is TGTGCCAGCAGCCCATGGACTAGCGGGTACTCCTACGAGCAGTACTTC.

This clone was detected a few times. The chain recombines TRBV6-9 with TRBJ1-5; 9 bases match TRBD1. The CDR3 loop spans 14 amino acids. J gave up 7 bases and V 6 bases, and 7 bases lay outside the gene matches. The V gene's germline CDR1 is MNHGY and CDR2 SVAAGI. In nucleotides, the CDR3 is TGTGCCAGCAGAAAACAGGGGGCCGGGCAGCCCCAGCATTTT. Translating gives CASRKQGAGQPQHF.

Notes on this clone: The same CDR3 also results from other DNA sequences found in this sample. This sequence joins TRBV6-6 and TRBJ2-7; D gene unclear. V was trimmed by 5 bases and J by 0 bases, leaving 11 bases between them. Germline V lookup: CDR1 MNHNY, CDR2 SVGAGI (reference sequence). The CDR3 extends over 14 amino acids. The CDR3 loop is CASSPRRGSYEQYF. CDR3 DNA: TGTGCCAGCAGTCCACGGCGCGGCTCCTACGAGCAGTACTTC.

CDR3 protein: CASSPRGLANTEAFF. CDR3 sequence (DNA): TGTGCCAGCTCACCACGGGGACTAGCGAACACTGAAGCTTTCTTT. The chain carries TRBV18 and TRBJ1-1; D is perhaps TRBD1 (5 bases). Germline loops: CDR1 KGHSH, CDR2 LQKENI. Trimming pared 1 base from V and 1 base from J, leaving 10 bases between. This CDR3 region has 15 residues.

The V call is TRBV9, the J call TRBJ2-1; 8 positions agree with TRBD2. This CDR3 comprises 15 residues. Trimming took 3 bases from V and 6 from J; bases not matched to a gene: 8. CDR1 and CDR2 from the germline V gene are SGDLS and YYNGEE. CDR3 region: CASSAGTSWPNEQFF. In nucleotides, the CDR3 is TGTGCCAGCAGCGCCGGGACTAGTTGGCCCAATGAGCAGTTCTTC. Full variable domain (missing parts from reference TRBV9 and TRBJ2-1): DSGVTQTPKHLITATGQRVTLRCSPRSGDLSVYWYQQSLDQGLQFLIQYYNGEERAKGNILERFSAQQFPDLHSELNLSSLELGDSALYFCASSAGTSWPNEQFFGPGTRLTVL.

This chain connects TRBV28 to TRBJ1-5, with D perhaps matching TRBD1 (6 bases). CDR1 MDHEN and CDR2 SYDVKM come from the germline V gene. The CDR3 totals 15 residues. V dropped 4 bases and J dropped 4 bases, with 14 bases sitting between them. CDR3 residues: CASSSGFRGNQPQHF. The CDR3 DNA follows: TGTGCCAGCAGTTCGGGATTCAGGGGTAATCAGCCCCAGCATTTT.

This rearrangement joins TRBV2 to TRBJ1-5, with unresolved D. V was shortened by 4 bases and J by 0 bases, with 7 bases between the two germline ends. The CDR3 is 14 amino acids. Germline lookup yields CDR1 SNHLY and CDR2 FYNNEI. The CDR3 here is CASSVADSNQPQHF. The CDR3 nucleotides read TGTGCCAGCAGTGTGGCAGATAGCAATCAGCCCCAGCATTTT.

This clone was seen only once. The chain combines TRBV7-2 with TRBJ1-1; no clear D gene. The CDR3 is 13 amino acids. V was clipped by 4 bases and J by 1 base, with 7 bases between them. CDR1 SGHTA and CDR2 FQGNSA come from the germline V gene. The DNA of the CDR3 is TGTGCCAGCAGCTCAGGCAGGAACACTGAAGCTTTCTTT. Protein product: CASSSGRNTEAFF.

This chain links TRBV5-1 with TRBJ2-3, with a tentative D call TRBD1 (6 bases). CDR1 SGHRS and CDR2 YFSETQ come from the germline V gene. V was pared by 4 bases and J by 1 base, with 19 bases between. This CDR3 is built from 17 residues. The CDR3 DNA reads TGCGCCAGCAGCGGGGGCCACGGGGCTGCGGGCACAGATACGCAGTATTTT. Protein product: CASSGGHGAAGTDTQYF.

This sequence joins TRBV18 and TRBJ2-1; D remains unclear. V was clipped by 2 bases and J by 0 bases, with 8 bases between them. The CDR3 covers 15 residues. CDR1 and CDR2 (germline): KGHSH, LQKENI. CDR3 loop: CASSPAAISYNEQFF. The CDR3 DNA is TGTGCCAGCTCACCAGCGGCCATCTCCTACAATGAGCAGTTCTTC.

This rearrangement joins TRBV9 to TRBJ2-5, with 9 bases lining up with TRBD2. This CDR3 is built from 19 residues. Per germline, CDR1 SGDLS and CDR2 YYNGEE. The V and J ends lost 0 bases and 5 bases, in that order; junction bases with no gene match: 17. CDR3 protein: CASSVGGSGRITFLETQYF. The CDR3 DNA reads TGTGCCAGCAGCGTAGGGGGTAGCGGGAGAATAACCTTTTTGGAGACCCAGTACTTC. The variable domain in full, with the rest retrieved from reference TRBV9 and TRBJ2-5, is DSGVTQTPKHLITATGQRVTLRCSPRSGDLSVYWYQQSLDQGLQFLIQYYNGEERAKGNILERFSAQQFPDLHSELNLSSLELGDSALYFCASSVGGSGRITFLETQYFGPGTRLLVL.

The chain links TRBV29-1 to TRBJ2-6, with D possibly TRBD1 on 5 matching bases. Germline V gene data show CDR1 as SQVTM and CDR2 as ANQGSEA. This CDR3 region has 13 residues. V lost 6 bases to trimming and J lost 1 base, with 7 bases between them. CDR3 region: CSVQVSGANVLTF. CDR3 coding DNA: TGCAGCGTACAGGTTTCTGGGGCCAACGTCCTGACTTTC.

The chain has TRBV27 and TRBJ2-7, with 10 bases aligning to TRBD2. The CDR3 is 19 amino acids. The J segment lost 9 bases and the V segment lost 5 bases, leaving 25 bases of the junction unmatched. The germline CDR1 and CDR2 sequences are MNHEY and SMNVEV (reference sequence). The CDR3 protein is CASSLPQREGQLKRMGQYF. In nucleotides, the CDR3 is TGTGCCAGCAGTCTCCCCCAGCGGGAGGGCCAGTTAAAGCGTATGGGGCAGTACTTC.

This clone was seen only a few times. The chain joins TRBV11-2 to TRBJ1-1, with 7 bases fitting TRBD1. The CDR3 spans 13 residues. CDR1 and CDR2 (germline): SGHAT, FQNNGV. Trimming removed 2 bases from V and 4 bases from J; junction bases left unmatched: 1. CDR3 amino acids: CASSLQGGTEAFF. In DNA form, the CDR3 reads TGTGCCAGCAGCTTACAGGGGGGCACTGAAGCTTTCTTT.

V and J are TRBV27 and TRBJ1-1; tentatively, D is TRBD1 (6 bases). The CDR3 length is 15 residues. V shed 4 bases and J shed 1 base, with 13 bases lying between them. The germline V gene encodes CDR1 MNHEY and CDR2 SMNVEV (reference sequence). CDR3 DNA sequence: TGTGCCAGCAGTTATCAGGGACACGGGAACACTGAAGCTTTCTTT. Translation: CASSYQGHGNTEAFF.

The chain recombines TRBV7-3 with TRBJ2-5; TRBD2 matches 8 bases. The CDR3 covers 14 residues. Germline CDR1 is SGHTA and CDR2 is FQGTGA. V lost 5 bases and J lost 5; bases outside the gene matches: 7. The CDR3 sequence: CASSPRGGEETQYF. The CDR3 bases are TGTGCCAGCAGCCCCCGGGGGGGCGAGGAGACCCAGTACTTC.

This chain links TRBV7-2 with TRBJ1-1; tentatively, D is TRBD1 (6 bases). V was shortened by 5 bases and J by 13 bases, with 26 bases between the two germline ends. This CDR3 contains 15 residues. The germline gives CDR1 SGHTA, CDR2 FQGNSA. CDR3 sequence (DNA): TGTGCCAGCAGCCCTGCCTTAGCGGGGGCTCAAGGGGTTTTCTTT. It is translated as CASSPALAGAQGVFF. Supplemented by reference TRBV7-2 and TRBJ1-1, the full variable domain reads GAGVSQSPSNKVTEKGKDVELRCDPISGHTALYWYRQSLGQGLEFLIYFQGNSAPDKSGLPSDRFSAERTGGSVSTLTIQRTQQEDSAVYLCASSPALAGAQGVFFGQGTRLTVV.